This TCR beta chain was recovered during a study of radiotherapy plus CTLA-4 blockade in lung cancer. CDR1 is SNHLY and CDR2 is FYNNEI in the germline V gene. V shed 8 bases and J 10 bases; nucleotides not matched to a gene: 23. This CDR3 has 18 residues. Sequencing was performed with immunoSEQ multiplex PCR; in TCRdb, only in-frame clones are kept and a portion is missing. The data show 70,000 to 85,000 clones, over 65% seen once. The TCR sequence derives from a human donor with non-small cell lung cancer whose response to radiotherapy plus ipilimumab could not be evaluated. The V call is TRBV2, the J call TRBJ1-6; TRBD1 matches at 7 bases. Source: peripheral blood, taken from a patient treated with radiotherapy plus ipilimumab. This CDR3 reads CASESVSLPGQSTSPLHF. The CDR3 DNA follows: TGTGCCAGCGAATCCGTGTCCCTCCCGGGACAGTCTACATCACCCCTCCACTTT.